Sequencing of this T cell receptor (beta chain) was carried out in a study of cytomegalovirus exposure and HLA in healthy donors. General study findings and limits: A previous analysis found most TCR beta V segments productive roughly 87% or roughly 30% of the time. Some V segments could not be told apart, so they were left out, TRBV6-2 and TRBV6-3 among them.

Concerning this clone itself: Antigen specificity is unknown.

PCR amplification relied on 60 Vbeta primers (plus 13 Jbeta primers). TCRdb's table, derived via immunoSEQ multiplex PCR, lists solely in-frame clones and lacks some. The table records about 160,000 clones, roughly 77% of them present only once. The germline gives CDR1 SEHNR, CDR2 FQNEAQ (reference sequence). The CDR3 is 14 amino acids. V shed 6 bases, J shed 5 bases, and the junction held 9 bases outside the gene matches. Material: PBMCs. This receptor was identified in a man aged 50-59 years in good health and CMV-seropositive. J is TRBJ1-1 and V is TRBV7-9; TRBD1 matches at 7 bases. This CDR3 reads CASRAWDSWTEAFF. CDR3 DNA: TGTGCCAGCAGGGCTTGGGACAGTTGGACTGAAGCTTTCTTT.